This is a list of T cell receptor beta chains from one sample in a study of blood T cells in healthy people across ages. TCRdb analysed the 5' RACE reads with MiXCR anew, one entry per CDR3 protein. There are some 690,000 distinct CDR3 sequences in the sample; about a fifth occur only once, and around 21% lies in the top ten. The sample comprised blood. The receptors originated from a man between 65 and 85 years old in good health. Both conserved end residues are part of each CDR3. The D gene is left open where the match is weak. For some rows the clone size is stated as once, few or many, or as a class when expanded; others skip it.

NA TRBJ1-2 few TRBV12-3/TRBV12-4 TGTGCCAGCAAGCGGGCAGGCTATGGCTACACCTTC CASKRAGYGYTF
TRBD1 TRBJ2-7 few TRBV5-1 TGCGCCAGCAGGACTCCGGGACAGTCCTACGAGCAGTACTTC CASRTPGQSYEQYF
NA TRBJ1-2 NA TRBV12-3/TRBV12-4 TGTGCCATCAGCGAACCGGATCGAGTAGACTATGGCTACACCTTC CAISEPDRVDYGYTF
NA TRBJ2-3 NA TRBV13 TGTGCCAGCAGCTTAGGCCGACGGCTAGGTAGCACAGATACGCAGTATTTT CASSLGRRLGSTDTQYF
NA TRBJ1-1 few TRBV5-1 TGCGCCAGCAGCTTATGGGGAGTAGACACTGAAGCGTTCTTT CASSLWGVDTEAFF
TRBD2 TRBJ2-5 few TRBV12-3/TRBV12-4 TGTGCCAGCAGTCCCGGACTAGACCAAGAGACCCAGTACTTC CASSPGLDQETQYF
NA TRBJ2-1 NA TRBV7-9 TGTGCCAGCAGCTTAGCGATCACAGGGGGAAGCGGGAGTGTGGAGCAGTTCTTC CASSLAITGGSGSVEQFF
TRBD2 TRBJ2-3 NA TRBV7-8 TGTGCCAGCAGCTTAGGCAGTAGCGGGAGTTTCGATACGCAGTATTTT CASSLGSSGSFDTQYF
NA TRBJ2-3 many TRBV29-1 TGCAGCGTTAACCACCCCCGGGGTAGCACAGATACGCAGTATTTT CSVNHPRGSTDTQYF
NA TRBJ1-1 NA TRBV6-6 TGTGCCAGCAGTTACCGGACGGGACCCCTGCAGGCTTTCTTT CASSYRTGPLQAFF
TRBD2 TRBJ2-2 NA TRBV10-3 TGTGCCATCAGTGGGCTCAAGACTAGCGGGAGTAGCACCGGGGAGCTGTTTTTT CAISGLKTSGSSTGELFF
TRBD1 TRBJ2-1 NA TRBV6-6 TGTGCCAGCAGTTCACCCTACCGGGACAGGGGAACCAATGAGCAGTTCTTC CASSSPYRDRGTNEQFF
NA TRBJ1-1 many TRBV29-1 TGCAGCGTCGGCCGACAAGACACTGAAGCTTTCTTT CSVGRQDTEAFF
TRBD1 TRBJ1-4 NA TRBV2 TGTGCCAGCAGATCGGACAGGTCTAATGAAAAACTGTTTTTT CASRSDRSNEKLFF
NA TRBJ1-1 NA TRBV5-5 TGTGCCAGCAGCCCCGGTGGGGGGCACCCTGAAGCTTTCTTT CASSPGGGHPEAFF
NA TRBJ1-5 few TRBV20-1 TGCAGTGCTAGAGGGGCGAGGGGCGAGGGCAATCAGCCCCAGCATTTT CSARGARGEGNQPQHF